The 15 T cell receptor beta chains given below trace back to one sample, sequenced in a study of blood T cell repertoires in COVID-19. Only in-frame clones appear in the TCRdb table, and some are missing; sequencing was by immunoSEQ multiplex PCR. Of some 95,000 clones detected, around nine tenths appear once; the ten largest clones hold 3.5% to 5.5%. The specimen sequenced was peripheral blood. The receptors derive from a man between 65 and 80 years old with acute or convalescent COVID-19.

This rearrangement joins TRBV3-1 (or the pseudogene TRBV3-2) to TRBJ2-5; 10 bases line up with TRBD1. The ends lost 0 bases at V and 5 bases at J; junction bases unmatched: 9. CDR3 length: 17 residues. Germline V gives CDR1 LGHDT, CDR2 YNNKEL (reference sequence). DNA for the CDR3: TGTGCCAGCAGCCAAGACCTCGGACAGGGGGTTGGGGAGACCCAGTACTTC. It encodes CASSQDLGQGVGETQYF.

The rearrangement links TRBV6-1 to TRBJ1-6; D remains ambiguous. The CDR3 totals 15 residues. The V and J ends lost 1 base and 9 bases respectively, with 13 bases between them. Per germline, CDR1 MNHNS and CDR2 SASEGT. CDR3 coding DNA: TGTGCCAGCAGTGAAGTCCGGCTCCGGGGTTCACCCCTCCACTTT. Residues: CASSEVRLRGSPLHF.

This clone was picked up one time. This CDR3 is CASSFDITYGYTF. CDR3 DNA: TGTGCCAGCAGTTTTGACATAACCTATGGCTACACCTTC. The chain carries TRBV12-3 or TRBV12-4 and TRBJ1-2; D ambiguous. The CDR3 loop spans 13 amino acids. V was trimmed by 3 bases and J by 4 bases, leaving 9 bases between them.

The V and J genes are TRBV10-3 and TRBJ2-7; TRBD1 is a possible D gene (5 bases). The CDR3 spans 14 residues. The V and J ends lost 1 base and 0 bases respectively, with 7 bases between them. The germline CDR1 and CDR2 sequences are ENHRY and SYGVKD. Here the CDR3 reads CAISEYQGSYEQYV. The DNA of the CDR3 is TGTGCCATCAGTGAGTACCAGGGCTCCTACGAGCAGTACGTC.

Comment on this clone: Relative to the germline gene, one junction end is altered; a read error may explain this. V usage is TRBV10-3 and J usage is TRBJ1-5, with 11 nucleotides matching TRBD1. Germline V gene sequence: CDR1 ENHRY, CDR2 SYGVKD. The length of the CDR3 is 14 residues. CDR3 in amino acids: CAISPGTGGQSQHF. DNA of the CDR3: TGTGCCATCAGTCCCGGGACAGGGGGTCAGTCCCAGCATTTT.

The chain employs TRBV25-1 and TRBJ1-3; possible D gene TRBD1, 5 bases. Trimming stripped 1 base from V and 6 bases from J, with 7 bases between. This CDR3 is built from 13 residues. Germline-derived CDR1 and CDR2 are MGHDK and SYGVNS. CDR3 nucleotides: TGTGCCAGCAGTGAATCGGGGGTAAACACCATATATTTT. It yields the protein CASSESGVNTIYF.

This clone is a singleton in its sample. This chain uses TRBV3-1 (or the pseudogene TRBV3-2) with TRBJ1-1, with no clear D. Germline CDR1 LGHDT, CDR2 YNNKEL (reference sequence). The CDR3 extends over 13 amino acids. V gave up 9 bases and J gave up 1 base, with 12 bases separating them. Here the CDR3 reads CASAPYRNTEAFF. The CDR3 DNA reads TGTGCCAGTGCCCCTTACAGGAACACTGAAGCTTTCTTT.

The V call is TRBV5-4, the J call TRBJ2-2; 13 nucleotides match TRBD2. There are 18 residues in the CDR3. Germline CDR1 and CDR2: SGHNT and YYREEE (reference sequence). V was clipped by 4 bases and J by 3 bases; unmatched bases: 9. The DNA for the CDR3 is TGTGCCAGCAGCCCGGGACTAGCGGGGAGCCCAGACACCGGGGAGCTGTTTTTT. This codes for CASSPGLAGSPDTGELFF.

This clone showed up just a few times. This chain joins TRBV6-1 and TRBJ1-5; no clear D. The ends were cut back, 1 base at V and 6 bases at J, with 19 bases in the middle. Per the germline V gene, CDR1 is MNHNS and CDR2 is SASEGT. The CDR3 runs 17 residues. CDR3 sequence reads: CASSEVGTGGYGQPQHF. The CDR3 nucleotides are TGTGCCAGCAGTGAAGTAGGCACGGGCGGGTATGGTCAGCCCCAGCATTTT.

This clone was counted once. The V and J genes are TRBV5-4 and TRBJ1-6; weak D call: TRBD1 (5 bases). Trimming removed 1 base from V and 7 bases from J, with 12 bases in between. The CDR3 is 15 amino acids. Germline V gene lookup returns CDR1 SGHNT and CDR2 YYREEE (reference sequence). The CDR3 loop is CASSLRRDLNSPLHF. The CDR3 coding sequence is TGTGCCAGCAGCTTGCGTCGGGACTTAAATTCACCCCTCCACTTT. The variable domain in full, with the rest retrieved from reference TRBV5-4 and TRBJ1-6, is ETGVTQSPTHLIKTRGQQVTLRCSSQSGHNTVSWYQQALGQGPQFIFQYYREEENGRGNFPPRFSGLQFPNYSSELNVNALELDDSALYLCASSLRRDLNSPLHFGNGTRLTVT.

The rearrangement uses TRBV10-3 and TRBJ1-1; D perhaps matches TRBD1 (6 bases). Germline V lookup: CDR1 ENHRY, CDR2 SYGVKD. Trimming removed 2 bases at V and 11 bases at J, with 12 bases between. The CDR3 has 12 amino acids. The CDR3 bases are TGTGCCATCAGTGAGGACAGGATATCGGCTTTCTTT. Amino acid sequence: CAISEDRISAFF.

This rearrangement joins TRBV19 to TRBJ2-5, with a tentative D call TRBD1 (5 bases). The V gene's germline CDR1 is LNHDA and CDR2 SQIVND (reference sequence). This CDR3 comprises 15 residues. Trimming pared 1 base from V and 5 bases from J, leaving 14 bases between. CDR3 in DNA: TGTGCCAGTAGTATAGGGGCAGGGCTAGGGGAGACCCAGTACTTC. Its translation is CASSIGAGLGETQYF.

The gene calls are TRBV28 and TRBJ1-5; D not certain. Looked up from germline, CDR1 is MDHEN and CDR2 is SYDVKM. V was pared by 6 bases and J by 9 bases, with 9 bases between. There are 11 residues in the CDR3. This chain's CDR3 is CASSPTGPQHF. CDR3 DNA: TGTGCCAGCAGCCCGACGGGGCCCCAGCATTTT.

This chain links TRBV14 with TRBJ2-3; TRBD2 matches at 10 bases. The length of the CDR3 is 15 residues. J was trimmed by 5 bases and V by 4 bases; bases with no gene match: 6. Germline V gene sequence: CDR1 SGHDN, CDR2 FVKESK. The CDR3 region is CASSLTSGVVDTQYF. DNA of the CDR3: TGTGCCAGCAGCCTCACTAGCGGGGTGGTAGATACGCAGTATTTT.

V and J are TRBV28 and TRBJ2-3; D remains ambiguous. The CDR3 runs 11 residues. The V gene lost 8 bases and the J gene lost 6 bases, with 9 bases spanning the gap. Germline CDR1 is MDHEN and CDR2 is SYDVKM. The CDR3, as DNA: TGTGCCAGCCGGAGTAGGGATACGCAGTATTTT. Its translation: CASRSRDTQYF.